This T cell receptor (beta chain) was observed in a study of CD8+ T cells in alopecia areata. The study's findings and limits: Lesional scalp, notably in alopecia totalis/universalis, had clonality above that of normal scalp. Relative to mice, TCR sharing across patients was less clear, a difference possibly HLA-related.

CDR1 is SGHRS, CDR2 YFSETQ, per germline. The CDR3 sequence is 15 residues long. RNA was extracted and reverse transcribed into cDNA as the sequencing template. Some clones are missing from TCRdb's copy, which holds only in-frame ones; the method was immunoSEQ multiplex PCR. Of 120,000 or so clones detected, 45% to 50% appear once; the ten largest clones hold 8% to 11%. Details on this clone: Its antigen remains unknown. One end of the junction does not line up with germline, which may come from a read error.

Researchers gathered lesional scalp punch biopsies and peripheral blood from patients with alopecia areata. PBMC-derived CD4+ and CD8+ T cells were sorted. The gene calls are TRBV5-1 and TRBJ2-1; D may be TRBD2 (7 bases). The sequence was obtained from a human donor with alopecia areata. What was sequenced was NKG2D-low CD8+ T cells sorted from blood. This chain's CDR3 is CASSFSRGHIDEQFF. The CDR3 region has the DNA TGTGCCAGCAGCTTTTCGCGGGGGCACATTGACGAGCAGTTCTTC.